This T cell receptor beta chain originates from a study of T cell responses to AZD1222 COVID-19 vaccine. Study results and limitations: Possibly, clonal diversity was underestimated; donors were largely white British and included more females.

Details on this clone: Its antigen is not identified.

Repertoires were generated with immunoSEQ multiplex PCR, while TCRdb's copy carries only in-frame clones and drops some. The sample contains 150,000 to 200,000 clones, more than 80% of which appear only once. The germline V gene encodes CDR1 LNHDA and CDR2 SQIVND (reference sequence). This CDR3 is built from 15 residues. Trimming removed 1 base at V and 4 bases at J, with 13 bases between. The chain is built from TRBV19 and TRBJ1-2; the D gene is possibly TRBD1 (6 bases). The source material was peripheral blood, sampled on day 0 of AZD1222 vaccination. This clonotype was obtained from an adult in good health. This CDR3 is CASSIGDNRFYGYTF. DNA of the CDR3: TGTGCCAGTAGTATAGGGGACAACCGCTTCTATGGCTACACCTTC.